This TCR beta chain appears in the sequencing data of a study of T-cell memory formation after mild COVID-19. For the study at large: TCR clusters were largely donor specific.

This clonotype was seen repeatedly, ten times or more. The antigen remains undetermined. Using its own MiXCR run on the 5' RACE reads, TCRdb lists one record per CDR3 protein. The sample shows 350,000 to 500,000 distinct CDR3 sequences, about a sixth of them seen only once. Findings of the study overall: Later expanders leaned toward CD4+, whereas clones contracting from day 15 to 85 were balanced CD4/CD8. The SARS-CoV-2 specificity of second-wave clones reaching peak at day 37 remained unverified. Contracting CD4+ clones sat mainly in CM and EM; CD8+ in EMRA.

CDR3 length equals 15 residues. The ends were cut back, 0 bases at V and 0 bases at J, with 9 bases in the middle. Germline loops: CDR1 SGHRS, CDR2 YFSETQ. What was sequenced was PBMCs or a T cell subset sorted from them (not recorded which). This chain connects TRBV5-1 to TRBJ2-5; maybe TRBD1 (6 bases). The TCR was taken from a man aged 18-30 years who had mild COVID-19 (a few samples of this study predate the infection). Cell type and time point are not known. CDR3 nucleotide sequence: TGCGCCAGCAGCTTGGAGGGGGTCTACCAAGAGACCCAGTACTTC. This translates into CASSLEGVYQETQYF.